This passage covers 10 T cell receptor beta chains from one sample sequenced in a study of blood T cell repertoires in COVID-19. Assay: immunoSEQ multiplex PCR; the TCRdb copy retains only in-frame clones and omits some. Of 60,000 or so clones in the sample, around 87% are singletons; the top ten hold around 6.9%. Material for sequencing was peripheral blood. The receptors were gathered from a man between 60 and 70 years old with active or convalescent COVID-19.

The V gene is TRBV13, the J gene TRBJ2-3; 7 bases are a match to TRBD1. The CDR3 totals 14 residues. The germline V gene has CDR1 PRHDT and CDR2 FYEKMQ (reference sequence). V lost 5 bases to trimming and J lost 1 base; unmatched junction nucleotides: 3. CDR3 in amino acids: CASSRDSRTDTQYF. CDR3 bases: TGTGCCAGCAGCCGGGACAGTCGCACAGATACGCAGTATTTT.

The chain uses TRBV11-2 and TRBJ1-5; D might be TRBD1 (5 bases). Trimming left V 3 bases short and J 4 bases short, with 13 bases between. The CDR3 extends over 15 amino acids. From germline, CDR1 is SGHAT and CDR2 FQNNGV. This CDR3 is CASSFGQGANQPQHF. Written as DNA, the CDR3 is TGTGCCAGCAGCTTTGGGCAGGGCGCGAATCAGCCCCAGCATTTT.

V usage is TRBV28 and J usage is TRBJ1-4, with D unresolved. This CDR3 is 13 amino acids long. V was clipped by 7 bases and J by 0 bases, with 6 bases between them. CDR1 and CDR2 (germline): MDHEN, SYDVKM. The CDR3 is CASISATNEKLFF. The CDR3 region has the DNA TGTGCCAGCATTAGTGCAACTAATGAAAAACTGTTTTTT.

This chain connects TRBV5-6 to TRBJ1-2, with TRBD1 as a possible D gene (6 bases). Trimming shortened V by 4 bases and J by 0 bases, and 16 bases separated the two germline ends. This CDR3 is 16 amino acids long. CDR1 SGHDT and CDR2 YYEEEE come from the germline V gene. DNA for the CDR3: TGTGCCAGCAGCAAAGACACAGGGCCCGCTAACTATGGCTACACCTTC. Protein sequence: CASSKDTGPANYGYTF. Variable domain in full (rest from reference TRBV5-6 and TRBJ1-2): DAGVTQSPTHLIKTRGQQVTLRCSPKSGHDTVSWYQQALGQGPQFIFQYYEEEERQRGNFPDRFSGHQFPNYSSELNVNALLLGDSALYLCASSKDTGPANYGYTFGSGTRLTVV.

CDR3 loop: CASSIGTSGRAIEQFF. In DNA, the CDR3 is TGTGCCAGTAGTATCGGGACTAGCGGGAGGGCGATTGAGCAGTTCTTC. The V call is TRBV19, the J call TRBJ2-1; 16 bases agree with TRBD2. Germline trimming cut 3 bases from V and 9 bases from J; bases unmatched to any gene: 5. This CDR3 comprises 16 residues. Germline-derived CDR1 and CDR2 are LNHDA and SQIVND (reference sequence).

In this sample, this clone turned up once. V usage is TRBV5-1 and J usage is TRBJ1-4; 7 nucleotides align to TRBD1. The CDR3 runs to 13 residues. Germline V CDR1 and CDR2: SGHRS, YFSETQ. V shed 4 bases, J shed 5 bases, and the junction held 2 bases outside the gene matches. CDR3 sequence: CASSPGQNEKLFF. CDR3 nucleotides: TGCGCCAGCAGCCCGGGACAGAATGAAAAACTGTTTTTT.

The chain has TRBV9 and TRBJ1-6; D not resolved. CDR3 length: 15 residues. Trimming took 0 bases from V and 7 from J, leaving 11 bases between them. Germline CDR1 SGDLS, CDR2 YYNGEE. The CDR3 sequence: CASSVGSERNSPLHF. The CDR3 nucleotides read TGTGCCAGCAGCGTAGGAAGTGAGAGGAATTCACCCCTCCACTTT.

This chain joins TRBV20-1 and TRBJ1-2; maybe TRBD1 (5 bases). CDR1 and CDR2 (germline): DFQATT, SNEGSKA (reference sequence). V was pared by 7 bases and J by 4 bases, with 10 bases between. CDR3 length: 11 residues. The CDR3 reads CSGVQAYGYTF. CDR3 DNA: TGCAGTGGTGTACAGGCCTATGGCTACACCTTC.

J is TRBJ2-7 and V is TRBV27; 8 bases are a match to TRBD1. The germline V gene encodes CDR1 MNHEY and CDR2 SMNVEV (reference sequence). The V and J ends lost 3 bases and 5 bases, in that order; junction bases with no gene match: 9. CDR3 length: 15 amino acids. CDR3 DNA sequence: TGTGCCAGCAGTTTGCCGGGGACAGGTAGCCACGAGCAGTACTTC. It encodes CASSLPGTGSHEQYF.

J is TRBJ1-5 and V is TRBV5-6; TRBD1 matches at 7 bases. Germline-derived CDR1 and CDR2 are SGHDT and YYEEEE. The trim removed 0 bases at V and 1 base at J, leaving 4 bases unmatched. The CDR3 length is 16 residues. The CDR3: CASSLGLTGSNQPQHF. As DNA, the CDR3 is TGTGCCAGCAGCTTGGGGTTGACAGGGAGCAATCAGCCCCAGCATTTT.